This entry lists 3 T cell receptor beta chains sequenced from one sample in a study of cytomegalovirus exposure and HLA in healthy donors. Researchers ran the PCR with 60 Vbeta and 13 Jbeta primers. Profiled with immunoSEQ multiplex PCR; TCRdb holds only in-frame clones, not every one. The sample records about 51,000 clones, 65% to 85% being singletons. The sample was PBMCs. These TCRs come from a boy between 5 and 17 years old in good health and CMV-seropositive.

The rearrangement links TRBV5-1 to TRBJ2-7; weak D call: TRBD1 (6 bases). This CDR3 is built from 17 residues. CDR1 and CDR2 from the germline V gene are SGHRS and YFSETQ. V was clipped by 1 base and J by 0 bases, with 17 bases between them. This chain's CDR3 is CASSLLGIGGSSYEQYF. CDR3 nucleotides: TGCGCCAGCAGCTTGTTGGGTATAGGGGGAAGCTCCTACGAGCAGTACTTC.

V gene TRBV15 combines with J gene TRBJ1-1, with a possible D match to TRBD1 (5 bases). V was trimmed by 0 bases and J by 3 bases, leaving 8 bases between them. CDR3 size: 14 residues. Germline V gene sequence: CDR1 LNHNV, CDR2 YYDKDF (reference sequence). The CDR3 DNA sequence: TGTGCCACCAGCAGAGATAGCAGGGACACTGAAGCTTTCTTT. Translation gives CATSRDSRDTEAFF.

The J gene is TRBJ2-1, the V gene TRBV15, with D tentatively TRBD1 (6 bases). Trimming left V 0 bases short and J 4 bases short, with 10 bases between. Germline V gene data show CDR1 as LNHNV and CDR2 as YYDKDF (reference sequence). This CDR3 has 15 amino acids. The CDR3 DNA sequence: TGTGCCACCAGCAGAGAGGGGGCAGCTTACAATGAGCAGTTCTTC. This sequence encodes CATSREGAAYNEQFF.